Listed below are T cell receptor beta chains from one sample, sequenced in a study of long-term antiretroviral therapy in people with HIV. Some clones are missing from TCRdb's copy, which holds only in-frame ones; the method was immunoSEQ multiplex PCR. The repertoire holds tens of thousands of clones, around 93% seen once, with around 3% in the top ten. The sample in question was unsorted PBMCs, obtained just over 7.2 years after starting antiretroviral therapy. These TCRs come from a man aged 50 to 59 with HIV. Both conserved end residues are part of each CDR3. A D gene is named only where the DNA matches it firmly. The listing skips clone size in some rows; elsewhere it reads once, few, many or a size class.

TRBV28	once	TRBD1	TRBJ2-7	TGTGCCAGCAAAGGTCCAGGGACAGTTAACGAGCAGTACTTC	CASKGPGTVNEQYF
TRBV27	-	-	TRBJ2-7	TGTGCCAGCAGTTTAACCCGCCAGCTGTACGAGCAGTACTTC	CASSLTRQLYEQYF
TRBV30	-	TRBD1	TRBJ1-5	TGTGCCTGGAGCGATACGACAGGGCATCAGCCCCAGCATTTT	CAWSDTTGHQPQHF
TRBV19	-	-	TRBJ1-5	TGTGCCAGTAGTATAGCGGGATGGAGCAATCAGCCCCAGCATTTT	CASSIAGWSNQPQHF
TRBV10-3	-	-	TRBJ1-1	TGTGCCATCAGTGAGGACACGGCGGGCACTGAAGCTTTCTTT	CAISEDTAGTEAFF
TRBV27	-	-	TRBJ1-4	TGTGCCAGCAGTTTTATCGGGGGAAAACTGTTTTTT	CASSFIGGKLFF
TRBV5-4	-	-	TRBJ2-5	TGTGCCAGCAGCTTGTCCCCGCAAGAGACCCAGTACTTC	CASSLSPQETQYF
TRBV4-1	once	-	TRBJ1-6	TGCGCCAGCAGCCGACCCCCGGGTATCTATAATTCACCCCTCCACTTT	CASSRPPGIYNSPLHF
TRBV5-1	-	-	TRBJ2-2	TGCGCCAGCAGTGCAGGGAACACCGGGGAGCTGTTTTTT	CASSAGNTGELFF
TRBV5-6	-	-	TRBJ2-1	TGTGCCAGCAGCGAACACCTAACCTCCTACAATGAGCAGTTCTTC	CASSEHLTSYNEQFF
TRBV5-1	-	-	TRBJ1-2	TGCGCCAGCAGCTTGGAGGGCGCAGGCGCCGCTTATAACTATGGCTACACCTTC	CASSLEGAGAAYNYGYTF
TRBV5-1	-	TRBD2	TRBJ2-1	TGCGCCAGCAGCTTGGCGCTAGCGGGGGGTCATGAGCAGTTCTTC	CASSLALAGGHEQFF
TRBV30	-	-	TRBJ1-2	TGTGCCTGGAGGCCCCTCACGACACCTAACTATGGCTACACCTTC	CAWRPLTTPNYGYTF
TRBV7-6	-	-	TRBJ1-1	TGTGCCAGCAGCCCCAGTTCGACGGGAAACACTGAAGCTTTCTTT	CASSPSSTGNTEAFF
TRBV27	-	-	TRBJ2-2	TGTGCCAGCAGTCACTCCGGGGGAACGGGCGGGGAGCTGTTTTTT	CASSHSGGTGGELFF
TRBV13	-	-	TRBJ1-5	TGTGCCAGCAGCTCGGGGGGGAGAGGCGTTCAGCCCCAGCATTTT	CASSSGGRGVQPQHF
TRBV2	-	TRBD2	TRBJ2-7	TGTGCCAGCAGATGGACTAGCGGGGGGCTGCCTAACTACGAGCAGTACTTC	CASRWTSGGLPNYEQYF
TRBV4-3	-	-	TRBJ1-5	TGCGCCAGCAGCCAAGGGGTGTTTAGTAATCAGCCCCAGCATTTT	CASSQGVFSNQPQHF
TRBV30	-	TRBD2	TRBJ2-3	TGTGCCTGGAGTGCCGCTAGCGGGGGCACAGATACGCAGTATTTT	CAWSAASGGTDTQYF
TRBV28	-	-	TRBJ1-4	TGTGCCAGCAGAACAACTAATGAAAAACTGTTTTTT	CASRTTNEKLFF
TRBV6-5	-	-	TRBJ1-5	TGTGCCAGCAGTTACGGGGGAAATCAGCCCCAGCATTTT	CASSYGGNQPQHF
TRBV4-3	few	-	TRBJ1-5	TGCGCCAGCAGCCAAGATGGATATAGCAATCAGCCCCAGCATTTT	CASSQDGYSNQPQHF
TRBV9	-	-	TRBJ1-2	TGTGCCAGCAGCGTAGCGGAGTTTTCTAACTATGGCTACACCTTC	CASSVAEFSNYGYTF
TRBV7-8	once	TRBD2	TRBJ2-3	TGTGCCAGCAGCTTAGAGCGGGGGATCAGCACAGATACGCAGTATTTT	CASSLERGISTDTQYF
TRBV7-2	-	-	TRBJ1-1	TGTGCCAGCAGCCGGCGGGGGGGCCCCCTGAACACTGAAGCTTTCTTT	CASSRRGGPLNTEAFF
TRBV11-1	once	TRBD1	TRBJ2-7	TGTGCCAGCAGCCAATATCCGACAGGGGCATCCGTCGAGCAGTACTTC	CASSQYPTGASVEQYF
TRBV2	-	-	TRBJ2-2	TGTGCCAGCAGTCCAGGGGCCGGGGAGCTGTTTTTT	CASSPGAGELFF
TRBV18	-	TRBD2	TRBJ2-7	TGTGCCAGCTCACTTTTGGCGGGAGCCTACGAGCAGTACTTC	CASSLLAGAYEQYF
TRBV4-3	-	-	TRBJ1-6	TGCGCCAGCAGCCAAGAACCGTTAGCACATTCACCCCTCCACTTT	CASSQEPLAHSPLHF
TRBV5-1	-	-	TRBJ2-3	TGCGCCAGCAGCTTGTCTAAGGGACTTGGCACAGATACGCAGTATTTT	CASSLSKGLGTDTQYF
TRBV6-1	-	-	TRBJ2-7	TGTGCCAGCAGTGAAGAATGGGGTGGCTACGAGCAGTACTTC	CASSEEWGGYEQYF
TRBV21-1	-	-	TRBJ2-1	TGTGCCAGCAGCAAAGATAAGGACGGGGACAATGAGCAGTTCTTC	CASSKDKDGDNEQFF
TRBV28	once	-	TRBJ1-1	TGTGCCAGCAGTCTCGGGGGGAGTCGCACTGAAGCTTTCTTT	CASSLGGSRTEAFF
TRBV11-2	-	-	TRBJ2-7	TGTGCCAGCAGCTTAGATCATGGCCGCTATCCTAGGGAGCAGTACTTC	CASSLDHGRYPREQYF
TRBV7-2	-	-	TRBJ2-7	TGTGCCAGCAGCTTAGTTGGCAGATCCTACGAGCAGTACTTC	CASSLVGRSYEQYF
TRBV19	-	-	TRBJ2-3	TGTGCCAGTAGTACGATTGCGGCAGATACGCAGTATTTT	CASSTIAADTQYF
TRBV6-6	-	TRBD1	TRBJ1-4	TGTGCCAGCGGTTCGGGACAGGGGATGACTAATGAAAAACTGTTTTTT	CASGSGQGMTNEKLFF